This TCR beta chain was captured in a study of cytomegalovirus exposure and HLA in healthy donors. The study ran its PCR with 60 Vbeta and 13 Jbeta primers. Profiled with immunoSEQ multiplex PCR; TCRdb holds only in-frame clones, not every one. This table has almost 200,000 clones, about four fifths appearing once. The junction had 6 bases not matched to a gene; V was cut back by 5 bases and J by 4 bases. Germline CDR1 and CDR2: LNHDA and SQIVND (reference sequence). The CDR3 runs 14 residues. This TCR was sampled from a male donor in good health and CMV-seropositive. Sequencing input: PBMCs. The V and J genes are TRBV19 and TRBJ2-3; 7 positions match TRBD2. CDR3 coding DNA: TGTGCCAGTAGTCTCCTGGGGGGGGCAGATACGCAGTATTTT. Amino acids: CASSLLGGADTQYF. Filled out from reference TRBV19 and TRBJ2-3, the complete variable domain reads DGGITQSPKYLFRKEGQNVTLSCEQNLNHDAMYWYRQDPGQGLRLIYYSQIVNDFQKGDIAEGYSVSREKKESFPLTVTSAQKNPTAFYLCASSLLGGADTQYFGPGTRLTVL.